One sample yielded the 20 T cell receptor beta chains listed below, sequenced in a study of T cell responses to AZD1222 COVID-19 vaccine. Profiling relied on immunoSEQ multiplex PCR, and the TCRdb table lists in-frame clones only, not all of them. The sample has 180,000 or so clones; just over 90% are singletons. The specimen was peripheral blood, collected 28 days after the second AZD1222 dose. The receptors were gathered from an adult who received the AZD1222 COVID-19 vaccine.

The rearrangement joins TRBV5-1 to TRBJ1-4; 9 bases agree with TRBD1. The CDR3 totals 14 residues. Germline CDR1 SGHRS, CDR2 YFSETQ. Trimming removed 4 bases from V and 7 bases from J; junction bases left unmatched: 5. The CDR3 DNA reads as TGCGCCAGCAGCACGGGACAGGGCGGTGAAAAACTGTTTTTT. Translated: CASSTGQGGEKLFF.

The chain combines TRBV5-1 with TRBJ1-1; TRBD1 might be the D (5 bases). Trimming took 4 bases from V and 2 from J, leaving 12 bases between them. This CDR3 is built from 14 residues. The germline V gene encodes CDR1 SGHRS and CDR2 YFSETQ. CDR3 DNA sequence: TGCGCCAGCAGCCCAGGGTTGCGAAACACTGAAGCTTTCTTT. It encodes CASSPGLRNTEAFF. The whole variable domain, filled in from reference TRBV5-1 and TRBJ1-1, reads KAGVTQTPRYLIKTRGQQVTLSCSPISGHRSVSWYQQTPGQGLQFLFEYFSETQRNKGNFPGRFSGRQFSNSRSEMNVSTLELGDSALYLCASSPGLRNTEAFFGQGTRLTVV.

The V call is TRBV12-3 or TRBV12-4, the J call TRBJ1-2, with 8 positions matching TRBD1. With V trimmed by 5 bases and J by 7 bases, 6 bases remained unmatched. CDR3 length: 13 residues. The CDR3 region has the DNA TGTGCCAGCAGTCCAAGGGACAGGTCTGGCTACACCTTC. Residues: CASSPRDRSGYTF.

A word on this clone: An end of the junction differs from the germline gene, which may be a read error. This rearrangement joins TRBV7-8 to TRBJ2-1; the match to TRBD2 covers 7 bases. CDR3 length: 17 amino acids. From germline, CDR1 is SGHVS and CDR2 FQNEAQ. The chain's CDR3 is CASSSHGAGEWEYDQFF. In DNA form, the CDR3 reads TGTGCCAGCAGCTCCCACGGGGCGGGAGAATGGGAATATGACCAGTTCTTC.

Details on this clone: This may stem from a read error, because a much larger clone lies one nucleotide away. The identical CDR3 is also encoded by other nucleotide sequences in the sample. The V call is TRBV6-2 or TRBV6-3, the J call TRBJ1-5, with D unclear. CDR3 length: 11 amino acids. The germline V gene encodes CDR1 MNHEY and CDR2 SVGEGT. CDR3 sequence (DNA): TGTGCCAGTAGTTACTACGGGTTCCAGCATTTT. Amino acid sequence: CASSYYGFQHF.

DNA of the CDR3: TGTGCCAGCAGCTTAATGCTAGCGGGGGGGCCCTTCCAAGAGACCCAGTACTTC. Protein product: CASSLMLAGGPFQETQYF. This rearrangement joins TRBV7-8 to TRBJ2-5, with 12 bases that match TRBD2. The CDR3 consists of 18 residues. Germline V gene data show CDR1 as SGHVS and CDR2 as FQNEAQ. The trim removed 2 bases at V and 1 base at J, leaving 8 bases unmatched.

The gene calls are TRBV19 and TRBJ2-7, with a weak D call TRBD1 (5 bases). V was pared by 3 bases and J by 1 base, with 7 bases between. The CDR3 spans 13 residues. Germline V gene sequence: CDR1 LNHDA, CDR2 SQIVND (reference sequence). The CDR3 here is CASSIGASYEQYF. In nucleotides, the CDR3 is TGTGCCAGTAGTATTGGGGCTTCCTACGAGCAGTACTTC.

The chain couples TRBV3-1 (or the pseudogene TRBV3-2) to TRBJ1-2; D possibly corresponds to TRBD1 (6 bases). Trimming took off 2 bases at V and 0 bases at J, with 13 bases between the two ends. Germline-derived CDR1 and CDR2 are LGHDT and YNNKEL (reference sequence). CDR3 length equals 16 residues. CDR3 in amino acids: CASSQRGARANYGYTF. The CDR3 coding sequence is TGTGCCAGCAGCCAAAGGGGGGCCAGAGCTAACTATGGCTACACCTTC.

This clone was seen a single time. The V and J genes are TRBV30 and TRBJ1-5, with D uncertain. Deletions cut 2 bases from V and 0 bases from J, with 17 bases between. This CDR3 region has 17 residues. Germline V CDR1 and CDR2: GTSNPN, SVGIG (reference sequence). The DNA for the CDR3 is TGTGCCTGGAGTCCCCATACGAGATCCTATAGCAATCAGCCCCAGCATTTT. Translation: CAWSPHTRSYSNQPQHF.

The chain combines TRBV6-5 with TRBJ1-5; D call uncertain. The length of the CDR3 is 14 residues. V lost 6 bases and J lost 1, with 10 bases in between. CDR1 and CDR2 from the germline V gene are MNHEY and SVGAGI. The CDR3 spells CASSPSLSNQPQHF. CDR3 nucleotide sequence: TGTGCCAGCAGCCCCTCACTGAGCAATCAGCCCCAGCATTTT.

This chain links TRBV25-1 with TRBJ1-2; D not resolved. Germline CDR1 is MGHDK and CDR2 is SYGVNS. CDR3 length: 12 residues. Trimming pared 3 bases from V and 5 bases from J, leaving 7 bases between. As DNA, the CDR3 is TGTGCCAGCAGTGACGTCGGGTATGGCTACACCTTC. Translated, it gives CASSDVGYGYTF.

CDR3 in amino acids: CASSYLQGSGDEQYF. As DNA, the CDR3 is TGTGCCAGCAGTTACCTACAAGGTAGCGGCGACGAGCAGTACTTC. The rearrangement joins TRBV6-5 to TRBJ2-7; possibly TRBD2 for D (6 bases). V lost 2 bases and J 5 bases, leaving 16 bases between the germline ends. In germline, CDR1 is MNHEY, CDR2 SVGAGI. CDR3 length equals 15 residues.

The V and J genes are TRBV28 and TRBJ1-3; TRBD1 might be the D (5 bases). Germline CDR1 is MDHEN and CDR2 is SYDVKM. This CDR3 has 18 residues. The V end was cut by 1 base, the J end by 2 bases, with 18 bases between. CDR3 sequence (DNA): TGTGCCAGCAGTTTATCGGGGTTGGGCAGGGCAACTGGAAACACCATATATTTT. This encodes CASSLSGLGRATGNTIYF.

This chain links TRBV5-6 with TRBJ1-2; D ambiguous. Per germline, CDR1 SGHDT and CDR2 YYEEEE. This CDR3 spans 14 amino acids. With 1 base removed from V and 6 bases from J, the gap between germline ends came to 13 bases. This CDR3 reads CASSLLGNRDGYTF. The CDR3 DNA reads as TGTGCCAGCAGCTTGTTGGGGAACCGGGATGGCTACACCTTC.

The genes are TRBV12-5 and TRBJ2-5; D might be TRBD1 (7 bases). V shed 5 bases and J shed 2 bases, with 27 bases lying between them. Looked up from germline, CDR1 is LGHNT and CDR2 is FRNRAP. The CDR3 totals 19 residues. CDR3: CASGPEVGGTEFSQETQYF. The CDR3 coding sequence is TGTGCTAGTGGTCCTGAGGTTGGCGGGACAGAATTTAGTCAAGAGACCCAGTACTTC. Complete variable domain (other parts from reference TRBV12-5 and TRBJ2-5): DARVTQTPRHKVTEMGQEVTMRCQPILGHNTVFWYRQTMMQGLELLAYFRNRAPLDDSGMPKDRFSAEMPDATLATLKIQPSEPRDSAVYFCASGPEVGGTEFSQETQYFGPGTRLLVL.

As concerns this clone: The junction and the germline gene differ at one end; a read error may be behind it. The rearrangement uses TRBV20-1 and TRBJ1-6; TRBD1 aligns across 8 bases. The CDR3 sequence is 14 residues long. Per the germline V gene, CDR1 is DFQATT and CDR2 is SNEGSKA (reference sequence). The CDR3 protein is CSASRTGYSSPLHF. In DNA, the CDR3 is TGCAGTGCTAGTAGGACAGGGTATAGTTCACCCCTCCACTTT.

The rearrangement uses TRBV6-6 and TRBJ1-1, with D perhaps TRBD1 (6 bases). V lost 6 bases to trimming and J lost 4 bases, with 21 bases between them. The CDR3 length is 16 residues. The germline gives CDR1 MNHNY, CDR2 SVGAGI (reference sequence). CDR3 in DNA: TGTGCCAGCAGCCGACGGAGCACAGGGTCTAGCACTGAAGCTTTCTTT. Protein product: CASSRRSTGSSTEAFF.

This clone has a single count. The gene calls are TRBV7-6 and TRBJ1-4; 8 nucleotides align to TRBD1. This CDR3 contains 15 residues. Trimming took 2 bases from V and 4 from J; bases not matched to a gene: 3. CDR1 is SGHVS, CDR2 FNYEAQ, per germline. CDR3 nucleotides: TGTGCCAGCAGCTTAAACAGGGGGTTTAATGAAAAACTGTTTTTT. It is translated as CASSLNRGFNEKLFF.

The chain has TRBV15 and TRBJ2-7, with 8 bases lining up with TRBD2. Germline CDR1 and CDR2: LNHNV and YYDKDF (reference sequence). The CDR3 runs 12 residues. V shed 5 bases, J shed 7 bases, and the junction held 4 bases outside the gene matches. CDR3: CATSPRGGEQYF. In DNA form, the CDR3 reads TGTGCCACCAGCCCCCGGGGGGGAGAGCAGTACTTC.

The rearrangement links TRBV5-1 to TRBJ1-1; 7 bases match TRBD1. Trimming cost V 0 bases and J 5 bases; bases outside gene matches: 10. Germline loops: CDR1 SGHRS, CDR2 YFSETQ. This CDR3 is built from 16 residues. The CDR3 loop is CASSLAGGGVGTEAFF. Written as DNA, the CDR3 is TGCGCCAGCAGCTTGGCCGGAGGGGGCGTAGGGACTGAAGCTTTCTTT. Supplemented by reference TRBV5-1 and TRBJ1-1, the full variable domain reads KAGVTQTPRYLIKTRGQQVTLSCSPISGHRSVSWYQQTPGQGLQFLFEYFSETQRNKGNFPGRFSGRQFSNSRSEMNVSTLELGDSALYLCASSLAGGGVGTEAFFGQGTRLTVV.